This TCR beta chain is from a study of regulatory T cells in long-lasting Graves disease. Construction of the TCR beta libraries employed iRepertoire HTBI primers in conjunction with Arm-PCR of CDR3 regions. MiXCR, applied by TCRdb to the multiplex PCR reads, yields one record per CDR3 protein. The sample shows about 450,000 distinct CDR3 sequences, approximately 15% of them seen only once. Deletions cut 0 bases from V and 4 bases from J, with 10 bases between. Germline CDR1 and CDR2: DFQATT and SNEGSKA (reference sequence). The CDR3 spans 13 residues. The time point: newly diagnosed GD, antithyroid drugs for less than 3 months. Construction of the TCR library relied on RNA isolated from PBMCs. This clonotype was seen more than once but under ten times. Separately, the same data were catalogued under a study of T cells in Graves' hyperthyroidism and ophthalmopathy. From that report: On the basis of clinical symptoms, serum thyroxine and TRAb, thyroid ultrasound and orbital computed tomography, diagnoses were made. Researchers found most expanded thyroid clonotypes above 0.001 in blood as well.

This chain joins TRBV20-1 and TRBJ2-7, with D maybe TRBD2 (6 bases). This receptor was obtained from a woman aged 45-65 years with Graves disease. Sequences were derived from peripheral blood mononuclear cells (PBMCs), sampled at new diagnosis, from a patient treated with antithyroid drugs. The CDR3 is CSAREWLAYEQYF. The CDR3 DNA follows: TGCAGTGCTAGAGAGTGGCTAGCGTACGAGCAGTACTTC.